This T cell receptor beta chain comes out of a study of CD8 T cells in Susac syndrome. General study results and limits: The authors acknowledged that their TCR sequencing and HLA analysis involved a relatively small number of individuals.

RNA was extracted with the RNeasy kit, and a quantity of about 0.45 to 1 ug was reverse transcribed using random hexamers. It was immunoSEQ multiplex PCR that amplified TCR beta CDR3 across 54 Vbeta and 13 Jbeta. One entry per CDR3 protein results from TCRdb running MiXCR on the immunoSEQ multiplex PCR reads. Here the sample spans 150,000 or so distinct CDR3 sequences, just over 90% being singletons. As regards this clonotype: Its antigen remains unidentified.

CDR3 length: 14 amino acids. V was shortened by 3 bases and J by 4 bases, with 12 bases between the two germline ends. Germline V lookup: CDR1 KGHSH, CDR2 LQKENI. The sequenced target, TCR beta, came from blood CD8+ and CD4+ T cells. Negative isolation yielded CD8+ and CD4+ T cells; FACS enriched TEMRA cells. The genes are TRBV18 and TRBJ1-1; D not resolved. The material sequenced was CD4+ T cells from PBMCs. The TCR sequence derives from a human donor in good health. The CDR3 region is CASSPRGWGTEAFF. DNA of the CDR3: TGTGCCAGCTCACCCCGGGGTTGGGGCACTGAAGCTTTCTTT.